This T cell receptor beta chain was sequenced in a study of shared clonotypes between healthy human individuals. The method was immunoSEQ multiplex PCR; TCRdb's version includes in-frame clones alone and lacks a portion of them. The data show approximately 95,000 clones, 67% seen once. Germline CDR1 SGDLS, CDR2 YYNGEE. The junction had 6 bases not matched to a gene; V was cut back by 4 bases and J by 4 bases. This CDR3 comprises 15 residues. Sequenced sample: memory CD8+ T cells sorted from blood. Subset reported: CD45RO+ cells pooled with CCR7-negative TemRA cells. The rearrangement links TRBV9 to TRBJ2-7; TRBD1 matches 12 bases. The receptor's source is a man aged 30 to 39 in good health. CDR3 amino acids: CASSPGDRGLYEQYF. The DNA of the CDR3 is TGTGCCAGCAGCCCCGGGGACAGGGGGCTGTACGAGCAGTACTTC.